This T cell receptor (beta chain) derives from a study of shared clonotypes between healthy human individuals. Study findings and constraints: Generation probabilities of non-shared clonotypes were lower (relative to those shared by all four donors). Naive CD4 clonotypes were shared across a handful of donors at roughly 5%.

V was clipped by 7 bases and J by 0 bases; unmatched bases: 2. This CDR3 is 12 amino acids long. Looked up from germline, CDR1 is GTSNPN and CDR2 is SVGIG (reference sequence). Regarding this clone: What it binds is not known.

Genomic DNA per cell subset filled all wells of several immunoSEQ plates. Authors' data handling: Sequence data from immunoSEQ were junction-only and lacked quality scores; consequently, filtering differed. Produced via immunoSEQ multiplex PCR; TCRdb's table is partial and in-frame only. The V and J calls and clone size come from that table; D and trimming were worked out from the DNA. This sample yields some 2,000,000 clones, of which roughly 96% are seen a single time; 0.13% belongs to the top ten. The sequencing sample was made of naive CD4+ T cells sorted from blood. The subset denotes: CD45RA+ positively selected. This chain uses TRBV30 with TRBJ2-5; 7 bases match TRBD2. The TCR was taken from a man aged 18 to 30 in good health. The CDR3 sequence: CAYGGDQETQYF. The CDR3 bases are TGTGCCTATGGGGGGGACCAAGAGACCCAGTACTTC. The complete variable domain, with remaining parts taken from reference TRBV30 and TRBJ2-5, reads SQTIHQWPATLVQPVGSPLSLECTVEGTSNPNLYWYRQAAGRGLQLLFYSVGIGQISSEVPQNLSASRPQDRQFILSSKKLLLSDSGFYLCAYGGDQETQYFGPGTRLLVL.